The clone carrying this T cell receptor (beta chain) was counted at least ten times. Its antigen remains unidentified. Amplification targeted TCR beta CDR3 regions from RNA transcripts. First-round RT-PCR of the TCR CDR3 relied on the HTBI primer set. TCRdb reprocessed the multiplex PCR reads with MiXCR, giving one entry per CDR3 protein. Of 660,000 or so distinct CDR3 sequences listed, 45% are singletons. The data derive from a study of T cells in Graves' hyperthyroidism and ophthalmopathy. Study observations and caveats: Ophthalmopathy was model-predicted a median about six months pre-onset. Most expanded thyroid clonotypes above 0.001 recurred in blood. From stable hyperthyroidism, ophthalmopathy was set apart by a 13 V-J model.

Trimming removed 4 bases at V and 4 bases at J, with 16 bases between. The germline CDR1 and CDR2 sequences are SQVTM and ANQGSEA. This CDR3 has 14 residues. Material: peripheral blood or thyroid tissue (not recorded which). The chain links TRBV29-1 to TRBJ1-2; D unclear. The sequence was collected from an adult man with Graves' disease, either hyperthyroidism or ophthalmopathy (not recorded which). The CDR3: CSVAPRAGAYGYTF. As DNA, the CDR3 is TGCAGCGTTGCCCCCCGCGCGGGAGCCTATGGCTACACCTTC.